This TCR beta chain was found in a study of shared T cell receptors in the human thymus. The V end lost 8 bases, the J end lost 8 bases, and 22 bases lay between the germline ends. CDR3 length equals 15 residues. Germline V CDR1 and CDR2: SNHLY, FYNNEI. TCRdb's table, derived via immunoSEQ multiplex PCR, lists solely in-frame clones and lacks some. This repertoire shows approximately 730,000 clones, approximately 85% found once; its top ten account for roughly 0.01%. These records were also assigned to another study, of human thymus T cells. That publication notes: Thymic resections from corrective heart surgery supplied the tissue. Thymic and blood repertoires appeared to carry a bias in their V and J gene usage. Related research described strongly overlapping thymic repertoires in unrelated people.

Sequencing used thymocytes. This rearrangement joins TRBV2 to TRBJ2-1; possible D gene TRBD2, 6 bases. This TCR came from a girl under three years old with a congenital heart defect. The CDR3: CASSVLEGITYEQFF. CDR3 nucleotides: TGTGCCAGCTCAGTCTTGGAGGGGATTACTTATGAGCAGTTCTTC.